A single sample gave rise to the 18 T cell receptor beta chains below, sequenced in a study of OX40 agonist ivuxolimab in advanced cancers. The protocol used for the library was the immunoSEQ multiplex PCR assay. TCRdb took this table from immuneACCESS and kept in-frame rearrangements with V and J called. Such tables lack part of the clones; where checked against another copy, unresolved V genes explain under half of the gap, and the rest is unexplained. The sample includes some 110,000 clones, with 85% to 95% observed a single time. The ten largest account for more than 0.15% of the sample. The specimen comprised CD4+ or CD8+ T cells sorted from blood, sampled in a trial of the OX40 agonist ivuxolimab. These receptors all come from an adult with an advanced solid tumor such as melanoma, head and neck, liver or kidney cancer.

The chain employs TRBV15 and TRBJ2-3; D possibly corresponds to TRBD2 (6 bases). The V end lost 0 bases, the J end lost 6 bases, and 22 bases lay between the germline ends. The CDR3 totals 18 residues. Germline lookup yields CDR1 LNHNV and CDR2 YYDKDF (reference sequence). The CDR3 DNA follows: TGTGCCACCAGCAGAGATTTGGCGGGAATGACGCTCAGCGATACGCAGTATTTT. It specifies CATSRDLAGMTLSDTQYF.

V gene TRBV28 combines with J gene TRBJ1-5; 9 bases are shared with TRBD1. The germline V gene has CDR1 MDHEN and CDR2 SYDVKM. CDR3 size: 13 residues. Germline trimming cut 6 bases from V and 7 bases from J; bases unmatched to any gene: 4. CDR3 nucleotide sequence: TGTGCCAGCAGCAGGGACAGGGTCCAGCCCCAGCATTTT. Protein sequence: CASSRDRVQPQHF.

The CDR3 DNA sequence: TGTGCCAGCAGCTTAAGGAGCGGGGGGATTCAAGAGACCCAGTACTTC. This gives the protein CASSLRSGGIQETQYF. This chain joins TRBV13 and TRBJ2-5, with 9 positions matching TRBD2. V dropped 2 bases and J dropped 2; count of bases not matched to a gene: 6. The CDR3 runs to 16 residues. Germline CDR1 is PRHDT and CDR2 is FYEKMQ (reference sequence).

The chain is built from TRBV6-5 and TRBJ2-3; 7 positions agree with TRBD2. This CDR3 contains 15 residues. Trimming removed 7 bases from V and 0 bases from J; junction bases left unmatched: 7. The germline gives CDR1 MNHEY, CDR2 SVGAGI. The CDR3 loop is CASNRASGSTDTQYF. The CDR3 coding sequence is TGTGCCAGCAACCGCGCTAGCGGAAGCACAGATACGCAGTATTTT.

The sample holds one count of this clone. J is TRBJ2-2 and V is TRBV29-1; TRBD2 matches 8 bases. Trimming removed 4 bases from V and 4 bases from J; junction bases left unmatched: 5. The CDR3 contains 14 residues. The V gene's germline CDR1 is SQVTM and CDR2 ANQGSEA. The CDR3 here is CSVASGRATGELFF. The CDR3 bases are TGCAGCGTTGCTTCCGGGAGGGCCACCGGGGAGCTGTTTTTT.

The chain links TRBV11-1 to TRBJ1-4, with D possibly TRBD1 on 6 matching bases. The CDR3 runs 14 residues. Germline CDR1 SGHAT, CDR2 FQDESV (reference sequence). V was clipped by 5 bases and J by 5 bases, with 12 bases between them. This CDR3 reads CASSPDRRNEKLFF. The CDR3 DNA follows: TGTGCCAGCAGCCCGGACAGAAGAAATGAAAAACTGTTTTTT.

This chain links TRBV18 with TRBJ2-1, with 10 bases lining up with TRBD2. Germline V gene lookup returns CDR1 KGHSH and CDR2 LQKENI. The V segment lost 3 bases and the J segment 6 bases; nucleotides outside the gene matches: 5. This CDR3 spans 15 amino acids. The DNA of the CDR3 is TGTGCCAGCTCACCTAGGACTAGCGGCAGCAATGAGCAGTTCTTC. Translation gives CASSPRTSGSNEQFF. Looking up the rest from reference TRBV18 and TRBJ2-1 gives the full variable domain: NAGVMQNPRHLVRRRGQEARLRCSPMKGHSHVYWYRQLPEEGLKFMVYLQKENIIDESGMPKERFSAEFPKEGPSILRIQQVVRGDSAAYFCASSPRTSGSNEQFFGPGTRLTVL.

This sequence joins TRBV6-5 and TRBJ1-3, with TRBD1 identical over 7 bases. V shed 6 bases, J shed 8 bases, and the junction held 10 bases outside the gene matches. The CDR3 is 14 amino acids. The germline gives CDR1 MNHEY, CDR2 SVGAGI. The CDR3 is CASRETGRRDTIYF. In DNA, the CDR3 is TGTGCCAGCAGAGAGACAGGGAGAAGGGACACCATATATTTT.

The CDR3 DNA reads as TGTGCCAGCTCACCATCCGGGACAGGGTCCAACTATGGCTACACCTTC. It is translated as CASSPSGTGSNYGYTF. The V gene is TRBV18, the J gene TRBJ1-2, with 9 bases fitting TRBD1. Germline values: CDR1 KGHSH, CDR2 LQKENI. J lost 2 bases, V lost 2 bases, and 6 bases had no gene match. This CDR3 is built from 16 residues. Full variable domain (remainder filled in from reference TRBV18 and TRBJ1-2): NAGVMQNPRHLVRRRGQEARLRCSPMKGHSHVYWYRQLPEEGLKFMVYLQKENIIDESGMPKERFSAEFPKEGPSILRIQQVVRGDSAAYFCASSPSGTGSNYGYTFGSGTRLTVV.

The V and J genes are TRBV28 and TRBJ1-1; no definite D call. V dropped 6 bases and J dropped 3 bases, with 8 bases sitting between them. From germline, CDR1 is MDHEN and CDR2 SYDVKM. The length of the CDR3 is 12 residues. For the CDR3, the DNA is TGTGCCAGCAGAGCAGGCTACACTGAAGCTTTCTTT. Translated: CASRAGYTEAFF.

J is TRBJ2-1 and V is TRBV28, with TRBD2 as a possible D gene (6 bases). The CDR3 is made up of 15 amino acids. CDR1 is MDHEN, CDR2 SYDVKM, per germline. V gave up 8 bases and J gave up 4 bases, with 18 bases separating them. CDR3 DNA: TGTGCCAGCCGTCCTTCAGCGGGCCCGTACAATGAGCAGTTCTTC. Protein product: CASRPSAGPYNEQFF.

The rearrangement uses TRBV18 and TRBJ2-5, with 9 bases lining up with TRBD1. The V gene end was trimmed by 6 bases and the J gene end by 4 bases; junction bases not matched to a gene: 6. Germline values: CDR1 KGHSH, CDR2 LQKENI. This CDR3 region has 14 residues. CDR3 sequence: CASSLGQGSETQYF. The CDR3 bases are TGTGCCAGCTCCCTGGGACAGGGTTCAGAGACCCAGTACTTC.

The chain links TRBV2 to TRBJ1-2; no firm D call. V shed 4 bases and J shed 5 bases, with 8 bases lying between them. The CDR3 is made up of 12 amino acids. The V gene's germline CDR1 is SNHLY and CDR2 FYNNEI. CDR3 protein: CASSGGQYGYTF. The CDR3, as DNA: TGTGCCAGCAGTGGAGGGCAGTATGGCTACACCTTC.

The chain has TRBV19 and TRBJ1-5; TRBD1 matches at 8 bases. Germline V lookup: CDR1 LNHDA, CDR2 SQIVND (reference sequence). After removal of 4 bases from V and 6 bases from J, the junction contained 8 bases not matched to a gene. The CDR3 contains 15 residues. The CDR3 reads CASSTATGAGQPQHF. The CDR3 DNA follows: TGTGCCAGTAGTACTGCGACAGGGGCCGGTCAGCCCCAGCATTTT.

This chain links TRBV7-3 with TRBJ1-1; D remains unclear. V was clipped by 3 bases and J by 2 bases, with 7 bases between them. The CDR3 is 13 residues long. Germline V CDR1 and CDR2: SGHTA, FQGTGA. The CDR3, as DNA: TGTGCCAGCAGCTTTGATAGCAACACTGAAGCTTTCTTT. It translates to CASSFDSNTEAFF.

This chain joins TRBV28 and TRBJ2-2, with D perhaps TRBD1 (5 bases). Trimming stripped 7 bases from V and 1 base from J, with 16 bases between. The germline CDR1 and CDR2 sequences are MDHEN and SYDVKM. The CDR3 runs to 16 residues. CDR3 nucleotide sequence: TGTGCCAGCACCACCCCCAGGGTAGGGAACACCGGGGAGCTGTTTTTT. Its translation: CASTTPRVGNTGELFF.

The chain recombines TRBV7-9 with TRBJ2-1; 11 bases line up with TRBD2. CDR3 length equals 15 residues. V lost 5 bases, J lost 6 bases, and 6 bases stayed unmatched. The germline gives CDR1 SEHNR, CDR2 FQNEAQ (reference sequence). In nucleotides, the CDR3 is TGTGCCAGCAGCCTTGGGACTAGCGGCTTCAATGAGCAGTTCTTC. This gives the protein CASSLGTSGFNEQFF.

The chain links TRBV7-9 to TRBJ1-5, with D maybe TRBD1 (6 bases). V was cut by 5 bases and J by 6 bases, with 20 bases left in between. The CDR3 contains 16 residues. The germline gives CDR1 SEHNR, CDR2 FQNEAQ (reference sequence). The CDR3 region has the DNA TGTGCCAGCAGCGACTCCCACAGGGTCTTAAGTCAGCCCCAGCATTTT. This translates into CASSDSHRVLSQPQHF.